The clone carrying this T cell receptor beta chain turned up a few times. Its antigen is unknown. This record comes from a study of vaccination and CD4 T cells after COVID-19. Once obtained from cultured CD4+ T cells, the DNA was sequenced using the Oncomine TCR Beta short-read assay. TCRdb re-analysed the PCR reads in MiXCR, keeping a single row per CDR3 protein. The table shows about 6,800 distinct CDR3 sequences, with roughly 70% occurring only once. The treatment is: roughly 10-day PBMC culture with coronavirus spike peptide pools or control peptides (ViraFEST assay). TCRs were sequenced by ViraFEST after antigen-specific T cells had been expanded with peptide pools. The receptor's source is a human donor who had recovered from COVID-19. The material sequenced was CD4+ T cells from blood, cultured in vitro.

This chain's CDR3 is CASSKDRAGSTGELFF. CDR3 coding DNA: TGTGCCAGCAGCAAGGACAGGGCGGGGAGCACCGGGGAGCTGTTTTTT. The chain links TRBV7-2 to TRBJ2-2; 8 nucleotides agree with TRBD1. The CDR3 has 16 residues. Germline CDR1 SGHTA, CDR2 FQGNSA. V lost 5 bases and J lost 4; bases outside the gene matches: 9.